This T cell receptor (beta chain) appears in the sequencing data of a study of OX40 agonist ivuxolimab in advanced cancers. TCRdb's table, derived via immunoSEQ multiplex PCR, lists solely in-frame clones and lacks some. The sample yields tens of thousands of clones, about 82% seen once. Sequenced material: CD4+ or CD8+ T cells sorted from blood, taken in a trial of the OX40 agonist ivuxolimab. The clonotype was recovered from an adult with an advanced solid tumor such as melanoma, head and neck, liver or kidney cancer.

The CDR3 loop is CSVGQGAQTNEKLFF. CDR3 DNA sequence: TGCAGCGTGGGGCAGGGGGCGCAAACTAATGAAAAACTGTTTTTT. The chain joins TRBV29-1 to TRBJ1-4; 8 positions agree with TRBD1. The length of the CDR3 is 15 residues. J lost 1 base, V lost 6 bases, and 7 bases had no gene match. Germline lookup yields CDR1 SQVTM and CDR2 ANQGSEA.